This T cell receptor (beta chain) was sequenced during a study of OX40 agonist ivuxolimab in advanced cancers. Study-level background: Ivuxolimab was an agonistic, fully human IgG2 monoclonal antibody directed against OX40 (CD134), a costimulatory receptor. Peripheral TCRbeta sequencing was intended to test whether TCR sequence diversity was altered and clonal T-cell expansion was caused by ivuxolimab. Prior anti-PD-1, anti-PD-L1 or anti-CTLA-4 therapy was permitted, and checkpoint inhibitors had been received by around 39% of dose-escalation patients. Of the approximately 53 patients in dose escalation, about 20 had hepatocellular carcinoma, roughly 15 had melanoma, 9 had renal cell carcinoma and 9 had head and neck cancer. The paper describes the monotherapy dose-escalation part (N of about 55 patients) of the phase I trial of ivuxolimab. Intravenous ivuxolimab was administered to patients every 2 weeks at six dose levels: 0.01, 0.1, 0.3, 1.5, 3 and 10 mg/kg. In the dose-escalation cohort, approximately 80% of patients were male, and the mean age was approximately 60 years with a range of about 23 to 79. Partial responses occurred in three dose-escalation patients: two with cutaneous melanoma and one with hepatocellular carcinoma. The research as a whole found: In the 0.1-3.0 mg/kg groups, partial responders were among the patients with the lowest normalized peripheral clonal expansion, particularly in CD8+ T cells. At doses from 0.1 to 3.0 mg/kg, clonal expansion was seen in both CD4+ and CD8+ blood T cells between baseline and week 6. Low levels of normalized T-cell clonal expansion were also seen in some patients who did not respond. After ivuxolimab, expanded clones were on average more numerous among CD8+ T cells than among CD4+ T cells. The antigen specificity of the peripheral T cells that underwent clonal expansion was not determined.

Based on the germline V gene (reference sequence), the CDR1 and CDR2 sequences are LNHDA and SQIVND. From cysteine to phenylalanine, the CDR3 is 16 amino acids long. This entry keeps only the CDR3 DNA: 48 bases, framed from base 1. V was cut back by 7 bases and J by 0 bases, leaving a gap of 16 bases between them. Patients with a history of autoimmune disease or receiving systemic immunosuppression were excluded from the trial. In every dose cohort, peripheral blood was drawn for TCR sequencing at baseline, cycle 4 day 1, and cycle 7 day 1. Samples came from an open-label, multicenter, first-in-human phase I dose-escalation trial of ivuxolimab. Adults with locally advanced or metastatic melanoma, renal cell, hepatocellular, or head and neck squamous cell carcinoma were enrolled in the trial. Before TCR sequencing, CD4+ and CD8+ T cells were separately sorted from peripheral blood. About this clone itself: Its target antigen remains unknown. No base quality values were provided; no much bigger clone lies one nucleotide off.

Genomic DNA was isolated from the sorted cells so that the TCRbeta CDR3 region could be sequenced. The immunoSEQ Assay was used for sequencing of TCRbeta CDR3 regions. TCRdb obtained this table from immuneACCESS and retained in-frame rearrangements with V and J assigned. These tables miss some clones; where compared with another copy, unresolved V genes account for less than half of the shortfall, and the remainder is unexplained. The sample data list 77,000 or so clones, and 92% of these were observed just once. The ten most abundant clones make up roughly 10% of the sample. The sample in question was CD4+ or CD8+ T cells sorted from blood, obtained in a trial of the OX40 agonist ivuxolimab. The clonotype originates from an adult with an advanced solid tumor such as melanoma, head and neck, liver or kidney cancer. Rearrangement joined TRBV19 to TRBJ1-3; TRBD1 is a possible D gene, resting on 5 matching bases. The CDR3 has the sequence CASTSGRLSSGNTIYF. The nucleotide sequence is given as TGTGCCAGTACCTCGGGACGGCTGAGCTCTGGAAACACCATATATTTT. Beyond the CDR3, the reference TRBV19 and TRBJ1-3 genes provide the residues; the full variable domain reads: DGGITQSPKYLFRKEGQNVTLSCEQNLNHDAMYWYRQDPGQGLRLIYYSQIVNDFQKGDIAEGYSVSREKKESFPLTVTSAQKNPTAFYLCASTSGRLSSGNTIYFGEGSWLTVV.